This T cell receptor (beta chain) emerged from a study of shared clonotypes between healthy human individuals (dated by TCRdb to the early 2020s). For context, the study as a whole: A couple of women and a few men aged 18 to 49 years were included in the cohort. Different laboratories and diverse techniques were used to prepare libraries and sequence TCR repertoires, to increase sequencing depth and limit assay-specific biases. Each donor's leukapheresis produced roughly between about 0.8 and 10 billion PBMCs. To estimate repertoire size and how much clonotype sharing occurs between individuals, the study deeply sequenced the blood TCR repertoires of five healthy adults. Per donor, three plates each were used for CD4 naive and CD4 memory, two for CD8 naive, and one for CD8 memory. Overall results and qualifications from the work: Sampling was restricted to blood, and TCR repertoires in tissue are likely to differ from TCR repertoires in blood. Incomplete sequencing was indicated by rarefaction of sorted-subset datasets, despite the large sequencing depth. Sharing across a few donors was observed for around 4.8% of naive CD4, over 3% of naive CD8, over 2% of memory CD4, and about 0.4% of memory CD8 clonotypes. Larger estimated clonotype richness was generally found for naive subsets than for memory subsets. Pairwise subsampling indicated that sequencing depth was expected to affect the degree of clonotype sharing among donors. Compared with non-shared clonotypes, the clonotypes found in all four sorted-subset donors had higher generation probabilities. Because the study included only a small number of donors, the genetic and exposure-history diversity represented was limited.

The donors were healthy, HIV-negative adults with no recently reported acute infections or vaccinations. Every donor was a Caucasian adult residing in Nashville, Tennessee, USA. Magnetic negative selection was used to enrich CD4+ T cells, after which naive cells were positively selected on CD45RA and the negative fraction became the memory subset. Blood was collected by leukapheresis, and PBMCs were isolated by Ficoll-Histopaque density gradient centrifugation and then cryopreserved in liquid nitrogen vapor phase. Purity and quantity of every magnetically sorted T cell population were checked by analytical flow cytometry. Genomic DNA was isolated from every sorted fraction and measured by UV absorbance on a Nanodrop 2000c. CDR1 SQVTM and CDR2 ANQGSEA were looked up in the germline V gene. V is clipped by 4 bases and J by 3 bases, and the sequence between their germline boundaries is 9 bases long. The CDR3 measures 13 amino acids from cysteine to phenylalanine. Just the 39-base CDR3 DNA is kept, in frame starting at base 1.

TCR CDR3 regions were amplified from genomic DNA by multiplex PCR using the deep immunoSEQ assay. For each cell subset, the extracted genomic DNA was distributed evenly across all wells of several immunoSEQ 96-well plates, and each plate served as one replicate. For sorted subsets, about 200 ng genomic DNA, equal to tens of thousands of T cell genomes, was loaded into each replicate PCR. Purified libraries were measured with a Qubit 3.0 fluorometer, size-checked on a Bioanalyzer 2100, and measured again with the KAPA Library Quantification kit. A separate single-read 150-cycle Illumina NextSeq 550 flow cell was used to sequence each immunoSEQ 96-well plate. On the authors' methods: Because the immunoSEQ output included only junctional sequences and no quality scores, the filtering could not be the same as the filtering used for full-length reads. To assign V/J genes and CDR3, sequences were annotated against IMGT germline references using PyIR, a Python wrapper for IgBLAST v1.9. Reads with weak V/J assignments (E-value above 1e-6), missing CDR3, stop codons, out-of-frame junctions, or ambiguous translated residues were removed. A V3J clonotype was defined by an identical inferred V gene, J gene, and CDR3 amino acid sequence. To compute the percentage overlap between repertoires, the number of shared unique clonotypes was divided by the size of the smaller repertoire. Three approaches were used to assess repertoire richness: RTK rarefaction, the Chao1 estimator, and Recon v2.1 estimates of unobserved clonotypes. For all TCRbeta clonotypes obtained by the gDNA method from a handful of donors, generation probabilities were computed with OLGA. TCRdb's version of the immuneACCESS table is confined to in-frame rearrangements and falls short of the full clone set. An unresolved V gene accounts for under half of the shortfall where checked; the remainder is of unknown origin. The DNA was the basis for D and trimming; V, J and clone size are from that table. This sample holds about 960,000 clones; approximately 80% were observed only once. The leading ten clones occupy approximately 1.5% of the sample.

In the case of this clone: The specificity of this receptor is unknown. Base qualities are not provided; no much larger clone lies one nucleotide away.

The sequencing sample was made of memory CD4+ T cells sorted from blood. The meaning of the sample's cell subset or site label: CD45RA-negative fraction. The TCR originated in a man younger than 30 in good health. The chain is assembled from TRBV29-1 and TRBJ2-2; the D gene cannot be named for sure. The CDR3 has the sequence CSVVGRDTGELFF. The sequenced DNA is TGCAGCGTTGTTGGCAGAGACACCGGGGAGCTGTTTTTT.